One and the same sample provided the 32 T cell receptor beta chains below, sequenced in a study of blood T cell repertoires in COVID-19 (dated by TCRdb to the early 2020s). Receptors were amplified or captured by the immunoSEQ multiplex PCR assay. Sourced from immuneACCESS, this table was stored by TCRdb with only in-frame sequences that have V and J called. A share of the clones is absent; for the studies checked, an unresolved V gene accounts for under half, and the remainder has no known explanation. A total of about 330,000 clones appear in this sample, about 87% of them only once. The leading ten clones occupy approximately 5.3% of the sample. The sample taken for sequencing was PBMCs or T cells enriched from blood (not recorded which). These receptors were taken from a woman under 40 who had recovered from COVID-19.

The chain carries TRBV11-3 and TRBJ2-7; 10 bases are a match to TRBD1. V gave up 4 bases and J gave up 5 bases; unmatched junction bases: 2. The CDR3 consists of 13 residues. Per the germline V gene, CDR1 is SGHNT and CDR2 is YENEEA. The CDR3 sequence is CASSSGQGNEQYF. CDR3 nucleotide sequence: TGTGCCAGCAGCTCGGGACAGGGGAACGAGCAGTACTTC.

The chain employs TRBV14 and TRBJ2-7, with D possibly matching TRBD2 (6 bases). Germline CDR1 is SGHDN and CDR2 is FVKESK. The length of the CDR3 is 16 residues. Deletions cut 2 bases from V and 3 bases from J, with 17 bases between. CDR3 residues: CASSQPHGGEYYEQYF. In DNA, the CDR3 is TGTGCCAGCAGCCAACCTCACGGGGGAGAGTACTACGAGCAGTACTTC.

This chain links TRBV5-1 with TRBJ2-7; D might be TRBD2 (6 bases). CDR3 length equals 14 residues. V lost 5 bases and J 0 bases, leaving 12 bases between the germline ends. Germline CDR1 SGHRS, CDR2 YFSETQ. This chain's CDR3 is CASRPGLSSYEQYF. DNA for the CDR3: TGCGCCAGCAGACCGGGACTTAGCTCCTACGAGCAGTACTTC.

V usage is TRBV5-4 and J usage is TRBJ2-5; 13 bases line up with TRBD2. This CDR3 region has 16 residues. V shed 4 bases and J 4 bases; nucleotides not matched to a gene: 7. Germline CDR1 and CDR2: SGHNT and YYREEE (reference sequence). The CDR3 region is CASSRTSGGAGETQYF. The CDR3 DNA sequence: TGTGCCAGCAGCAGAACTAGCGGGGGGGCCGGAGAGACCCAGTACTTC.

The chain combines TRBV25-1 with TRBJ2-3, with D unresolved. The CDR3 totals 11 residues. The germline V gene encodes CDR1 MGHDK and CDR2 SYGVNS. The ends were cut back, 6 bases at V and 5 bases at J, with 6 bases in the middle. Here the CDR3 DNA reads TGTGCCAGCAGCGTTGTAGATACGCAGTATTTT. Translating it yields CASSVVDTQYF.

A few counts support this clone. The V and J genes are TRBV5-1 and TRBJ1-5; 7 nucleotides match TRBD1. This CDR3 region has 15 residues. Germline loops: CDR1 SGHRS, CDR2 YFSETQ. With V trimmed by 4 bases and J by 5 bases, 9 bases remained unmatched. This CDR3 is CASSRGDSPDQPQHF. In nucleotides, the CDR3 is TGCGCCAGCAGCAGAGGGGACAGTCCAGATCAGCCCCAGCATTTT.

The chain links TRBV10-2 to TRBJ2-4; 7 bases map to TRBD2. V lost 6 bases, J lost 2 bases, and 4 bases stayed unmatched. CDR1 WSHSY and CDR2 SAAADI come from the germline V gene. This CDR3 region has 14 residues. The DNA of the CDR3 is TGCGCCAGCAGCTTTAGCGGGTCCAAAAACATTCAGTACTTC. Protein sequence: CASSFSGSKNIQYF.

DNA of the CDR3: TGCGCCAGCAGCCAGGGTGGACAGCCAACTAATGAAAAACTGTTTTTT. This codes for CASSQGGQPTNEKLFF. V is TRBV5-1 and J is TRBJ1-4; possible D gene TRBD1, 6 bases. CDR3 length: 16 amino acids. V was clipped by 4 bases and J by 0 bases, with 13 bases between them. The germline V gene has CDR1 SGHRS and CDR2 YFSETQ.

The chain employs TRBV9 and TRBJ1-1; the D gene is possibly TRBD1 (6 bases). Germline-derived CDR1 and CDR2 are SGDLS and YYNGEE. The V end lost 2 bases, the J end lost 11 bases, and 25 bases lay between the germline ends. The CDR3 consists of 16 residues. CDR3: CASSVNGRRGDTGAFF. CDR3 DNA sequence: TGTGCCAGCAGCGTGAACGGGAGGAGGGGGGACACTGGCGCTTTCTTT.

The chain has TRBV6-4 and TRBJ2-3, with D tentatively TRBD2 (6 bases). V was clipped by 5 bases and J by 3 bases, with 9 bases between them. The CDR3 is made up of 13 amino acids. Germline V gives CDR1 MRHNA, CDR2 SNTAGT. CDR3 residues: CASSPGTTDTQYF. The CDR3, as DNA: TGTGCCAGCAGTCCCGGGACTACAGATACGCAGTATTTT.

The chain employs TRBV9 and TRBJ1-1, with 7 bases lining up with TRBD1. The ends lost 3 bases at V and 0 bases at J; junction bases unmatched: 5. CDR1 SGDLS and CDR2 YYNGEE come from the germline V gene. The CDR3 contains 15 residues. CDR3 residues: CASSGWDSMNTEAFF. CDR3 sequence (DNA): TGTGCCAGCAGCGGATGGGACAGCATGAACACTGAAGCTTTCTTT.

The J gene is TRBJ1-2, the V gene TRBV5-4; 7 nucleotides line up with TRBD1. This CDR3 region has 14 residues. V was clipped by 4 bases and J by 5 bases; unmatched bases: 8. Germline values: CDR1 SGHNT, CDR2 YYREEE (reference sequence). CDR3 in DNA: TGTGCCAGCAGCCCGCAGACAGGGAGGTATGGCTACACCTTC. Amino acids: CASSPQTGRYGYTF.

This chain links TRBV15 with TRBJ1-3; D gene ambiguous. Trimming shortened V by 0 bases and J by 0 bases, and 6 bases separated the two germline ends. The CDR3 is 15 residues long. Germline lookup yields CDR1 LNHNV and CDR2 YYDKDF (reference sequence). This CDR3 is CATSRDKNSGNTIYF. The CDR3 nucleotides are TGTGCCACCAGCAGAGACAAAAACTCTGGAAACACCATATATTTT. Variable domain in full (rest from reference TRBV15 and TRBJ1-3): DAMVIQNPRYQVTQFGKPVTLSCSQTLNHNVMYWYQQKSSQAPKLLFHYYDKDFNNEADTPDNFQSRRPNTSFCFLDIRSPGLGDTAMYLCATSRDKNSGNTIYFGEGSWLTVV.

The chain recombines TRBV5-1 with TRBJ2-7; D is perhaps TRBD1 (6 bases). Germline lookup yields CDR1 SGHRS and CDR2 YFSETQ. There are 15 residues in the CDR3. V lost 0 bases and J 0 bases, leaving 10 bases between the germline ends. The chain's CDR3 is CASSLDPGASYEQYF. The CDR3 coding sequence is TGCGCCAGCAGCTTGGATCCAGGGGCCTCCTACGAGCAGTACTTC.

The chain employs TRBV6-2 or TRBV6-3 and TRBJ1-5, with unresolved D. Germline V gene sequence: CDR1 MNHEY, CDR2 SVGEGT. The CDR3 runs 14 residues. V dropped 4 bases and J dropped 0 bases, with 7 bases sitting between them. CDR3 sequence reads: CASSSRYSNQPQHF. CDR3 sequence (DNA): TGTGCCAGCAGTTCCCGTTATAGCAATCAGCCCCAGCATTTT.

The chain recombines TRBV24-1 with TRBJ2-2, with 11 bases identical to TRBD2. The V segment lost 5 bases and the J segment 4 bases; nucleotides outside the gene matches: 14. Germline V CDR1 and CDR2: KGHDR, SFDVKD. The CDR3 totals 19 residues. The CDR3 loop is CATSARGVVAGGRTGELFF. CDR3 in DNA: TGTGCCACCAGTGCCCGGGGAGTGGTAGCGGGGGGGCGCACCGGGGAGCTGTTTTTT.

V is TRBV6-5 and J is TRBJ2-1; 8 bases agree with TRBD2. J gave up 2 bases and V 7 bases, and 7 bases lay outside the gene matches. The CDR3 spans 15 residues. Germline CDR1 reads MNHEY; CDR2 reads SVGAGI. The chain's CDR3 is CASTLNSGAYNEQFF. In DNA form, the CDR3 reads TGTGCCAGCACTTTAAATAGCGGGGCCTACAATGAGCAGTTCTTC.

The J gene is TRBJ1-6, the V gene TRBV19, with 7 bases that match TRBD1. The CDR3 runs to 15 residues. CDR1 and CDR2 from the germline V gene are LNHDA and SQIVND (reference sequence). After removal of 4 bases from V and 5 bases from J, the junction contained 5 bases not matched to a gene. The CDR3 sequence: CASSTKDRNNSPLHF. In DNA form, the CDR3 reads TGTGCCAGTAGTACTAAGGACAGGAATAATTCACCCCTCCACTTT.

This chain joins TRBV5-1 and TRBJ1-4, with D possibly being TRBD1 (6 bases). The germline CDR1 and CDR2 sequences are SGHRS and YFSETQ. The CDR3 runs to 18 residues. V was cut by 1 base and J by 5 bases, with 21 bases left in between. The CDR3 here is CASSLSTVVDSPNEKLFF. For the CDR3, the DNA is TGCGCCAGCAGCTTGTCGACCGTTGTGGACAGCCCCAATGAAAAACTGTTTTTT.

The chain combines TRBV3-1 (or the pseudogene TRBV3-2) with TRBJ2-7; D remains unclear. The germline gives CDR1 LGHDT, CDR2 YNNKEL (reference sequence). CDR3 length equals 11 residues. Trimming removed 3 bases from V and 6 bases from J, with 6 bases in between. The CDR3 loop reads CASSHLTEQYF. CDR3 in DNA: TGTGCCAGCAGCCATCTAACCGAGCAGTACTTC.

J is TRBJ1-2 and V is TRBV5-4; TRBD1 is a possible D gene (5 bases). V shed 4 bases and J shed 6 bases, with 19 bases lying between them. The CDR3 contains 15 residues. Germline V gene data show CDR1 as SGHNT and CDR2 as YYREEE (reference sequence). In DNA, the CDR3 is TGTGCCAGCAGCCCCCGCGGGAGCCCGGGGGATGGCTACACCTTC. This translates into CASSPRGSPGDGYTF.

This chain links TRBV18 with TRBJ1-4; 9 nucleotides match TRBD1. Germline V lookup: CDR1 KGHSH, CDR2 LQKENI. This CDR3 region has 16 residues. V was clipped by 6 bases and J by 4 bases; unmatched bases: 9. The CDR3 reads CASSRLPGQGNEKLFF. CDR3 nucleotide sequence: TGTGCCAGCTCGCGCCTCCCGGGACAGGGTAATGAAAAACTGTTTTTT. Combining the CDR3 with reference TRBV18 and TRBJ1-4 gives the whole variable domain NAGVMQNPRHLVRRRGQEARLRCSPMKGHSHVYWYRQLPEEGLKFMVYLQKENIIDESGMPKERFSAEFPKEGPSILRIQQVVRGDSAAYFCASSRLPGQGNEKLFFGSGTQLSVL.

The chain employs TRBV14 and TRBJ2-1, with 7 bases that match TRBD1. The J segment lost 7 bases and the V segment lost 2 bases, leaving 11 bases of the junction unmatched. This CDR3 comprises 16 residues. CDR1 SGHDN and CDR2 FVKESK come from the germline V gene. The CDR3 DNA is TGTGCCAGCAGCCAAAACAAGGACAGGCATCGGAATGAGCAGTTCTTC. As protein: CASSQNKDRHRNEQFF.

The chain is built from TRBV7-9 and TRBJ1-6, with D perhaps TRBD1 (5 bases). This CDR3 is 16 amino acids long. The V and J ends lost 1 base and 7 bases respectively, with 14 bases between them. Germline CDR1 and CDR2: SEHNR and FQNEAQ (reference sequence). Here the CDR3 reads CASSLGSGASNSPLHF. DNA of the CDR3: TGTGCCAGCAGCTTAGGGTCTGGGGCCTCCAATTCACCCCTCCACTTT.

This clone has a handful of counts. CDR3 in amino acids: CASSLDRVYGYTF. The CDR3 nucleotides read TGTGCCAGCAGCTTGGACAGGGTCTATGGCTACACCTTC. The chain carries TRBV5-5 and TRBJ1-2, with D perhaps matching TRBD1 (6 bases). This CDR3 is 13 amino acids long. V lost 0 bases, J lost 4 bases, and 7 bases lay in between. Germline-derived CDR1 and CDR2 are SGHKS and YYEKEE (reference sequence).

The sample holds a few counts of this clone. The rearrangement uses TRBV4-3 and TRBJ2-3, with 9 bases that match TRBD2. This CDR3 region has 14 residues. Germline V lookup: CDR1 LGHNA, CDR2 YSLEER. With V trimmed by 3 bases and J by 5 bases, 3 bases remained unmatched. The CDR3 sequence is CASSQLTSGDTQYF. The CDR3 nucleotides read TGCGCCAGCAGCCAGTTGACTAGCGGAGATACGCAGTATTTT.

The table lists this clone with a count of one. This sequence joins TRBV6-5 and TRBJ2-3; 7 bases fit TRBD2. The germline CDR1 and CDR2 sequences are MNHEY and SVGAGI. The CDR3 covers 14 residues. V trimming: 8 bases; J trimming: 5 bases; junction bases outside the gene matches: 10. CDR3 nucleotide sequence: TGTGCCAGCGCGGGAAGACTAGCCGGAGATACGCAGTATTTT. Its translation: CASAGRLAGDTQYF.

This chain's CDR3 is CATGGQEGPSTDTQYF. DNA of the CDR3: TGCGCCACGGGGGGACAGGAGGGGCCGAGCACAGATACGCAGTATTTT. The rearrangement links TRBV5-1 to TRBJ2-3; D is possibly TRBD1 (8 bases). CDR1 SGHRS and CDR2 YFSETQ come from the germline V gene. With 9 bases removed from V and 0 bases from J, the gap between germline ends came to 20 bases. This CDR3 has 16 amino acids.

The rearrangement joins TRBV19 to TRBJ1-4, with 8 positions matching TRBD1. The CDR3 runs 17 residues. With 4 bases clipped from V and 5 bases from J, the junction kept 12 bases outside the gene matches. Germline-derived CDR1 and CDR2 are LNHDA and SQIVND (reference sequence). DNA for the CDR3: TGTGCCAGTAGTAGGGACCGACGGGACAGGCAAAATGAAAAACTGTTTTTT. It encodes CASSRDRRDRQNEKLFF.

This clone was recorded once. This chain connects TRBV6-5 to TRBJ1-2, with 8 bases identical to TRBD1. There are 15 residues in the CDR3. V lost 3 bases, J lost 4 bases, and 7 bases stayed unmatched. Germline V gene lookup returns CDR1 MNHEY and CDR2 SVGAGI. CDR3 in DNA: TGTGCCAGCAGTTATGGCGGGACAGGCCGCTATGGCTACACCTTC. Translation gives CASSYGGTGRYGYTF.

Here the CDR3 reads CASSPVTGTYTEAFF. For the CDR3, the DNA is TGTGCCAGCTCGCCAGTAACCGGGACTTACACTGAAGCTTTCTTT. The chain recombines TRBV18 with TRBJ1-1; tentative D call: TRBD1 (5 bases). Germline V gene data show CDR1 as KGHSH and CDR2 as LQKENI. CDR3 length: 15 residues. V was pared by 6 bases and J by 3 bases, with 17 bases between.

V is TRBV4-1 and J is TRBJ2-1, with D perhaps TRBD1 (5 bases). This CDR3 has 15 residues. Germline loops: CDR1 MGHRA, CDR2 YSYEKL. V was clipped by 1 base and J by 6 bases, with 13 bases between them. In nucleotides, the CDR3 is TGCGCCAGCAGCCAAGGACAGTTACATAGCAATGAGCAGTTCTTC. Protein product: CASSQGQLHSNEQFF.